These T cell receptor beta chains were read from a single sample in a study of control samples from healthy donors and cancer patients. TCRdb's table, derived via immunoSEQ multiplex PCR, lists solely in-frame clones and lacks some. The table includes under 70,000 clones, roughly 87% detected once. Sequences were obtained from PBMCs. All receptors derive from a man aged 55 to 70 with head and neck cancer. Both conserved end residues are part of each CDR3. The order of the fields is D gene, V gene, J gene, clone size, CDR3 protein, CDR3 DNA. D genes are given only for firm matches. A clone size is listed for some rows: how often the clone was seen (once, few, many), or a class if it is expanded.

TRBD1	TRBV2	TRBJ2-5	.	CASSDGQGGTQYF	TGTGCCAGCAGCGACGGACAGGGCGGGACCCAGTACTTC
.	TRBV18	TRBJ1-1	.	CASSRARNTEAFF	TGTGCCAGCTCGCGGGCCCGGAACACTGAAGCTTTCTTT
TRBD2	TRBV11-2	TRBJ2-1	.	CASSLGTSFSEQFF	TGTGCCAGCAGCTTGGGGACTAGCTTCAGTGAGCAGTTCTTC
.	TRBV5-1	TRBJ1-4	.	CASSLRGGEKLFF	TGCGCCAGCAGCTTGCGCGGGGGGGAAAAACTGTTTTTT
.	TRBV4-2	TRBJ1-2	.	CASSQIFGGEYDYGYTF	TGTGCCAGCAGCCAAATCTTCGGGGGAGAGTACGACTATGGCTACACCTTC
.	TRBV28	TRBJ2-1	.	CAIGSLPFF	TGTGCCATCGGGAGTCTCCCGTTCTTC
.	TRBV3-1/TRBV3-2	TRBJ1-6	once	CASSQGGDGSPLHF	TGTGCCAGCAGCCAAGGAGGGGACGGTTCACCCCTCCACTTT
TRBD2	TRBV27	TRBJ2-3	once	CASSLYSGLAGGPADTQYF	TGTGCCAGCAGTTTATACTCAGGACTAGCGGGGGGGCCGGCAGATACGCAGTATTTT
.	TRBV2	TRBJ1-6	.	CASGYSYNSPLHF	TGTGCCAGTGGATACTCCTATAATTCACCCCTCCACTTT
TRBD2	TRBV18	TRBJ2-3	.	CASSPPLAGRTDTQYF	TGTGCCAGCTCACCACCCTTAGCGGGGCGCACAGATACGCAGTATTTT
.	TRBV9	TRBJ2-2	.	CASSAQENGELFF	TGTGCCAGCAGCGCCCAGGAGAACGGGGAGCTGTTTTTT
.	TRBV11-2	TRBJ1-2	.	CASSLGRAGGYTF	TGTGCCAGCAGCTTGGGCAGGGCAGGTGGCTACACCTTC
TRBD1	TRBV18	TRBJ1-1	.	CASSPGGRTGEAFF	TGTGCCAGCTCACCAGGGGGTAGGACAGGAGAAGCTTTCTTT
.	TRBV2	TRBJ1-1	.	CASRRDTEAFF	TGTGCCAGCAGGCGGGACACTGAAGCTTTCTTT
TRBD1	TRBV6-4	TRBJ1-4	few	CASSRAGGRIWEKLFF	TGTGCCAGCAGTAGGGCAGGGGGTAGGATTTGGGAAAAACTGTTTTTT
.	TRBV29-1	TRBJ1-1	few	CSVEGLSPEAFF	TGCAGCGTTGAAGGGTTGTCCCCTGAAGCTTTCTTT
.	TRBV5-6	TRBJ1-2	.	CASSPGYGGSYGYTF	TGTGCCAGCAGCCCCGGATATGGGGGGAGCTATGGCTACACCTTC
TRBD1	TRBV6-2/TRBV6-3	TRBJ1-1	.	CASSTPTGGDTEAFF	TGTGCCAGCAGTACCCCGACAGGGGGGGATACTGAAGCTTTCTTT
TRBD1	TRBV6-5	TRBJ1-2	.	CASRDRVGYTF	TGTGCCAGCAGGGACAGGGTCGGCTACACCTTC
.	TRBV28	TRBJ1-5	.	CASSFYGQPQHF	TGTGCCAGCAGTTTTTACGGTCAGCCCCAGCATTTT
.	TRBV30	TRBJ1-2	.	CAWSLAGDGYTF	TGTGCCTGGAGTTTGGCAGGGGATGGCTACACCTTC
TRBD1	TRBV9	TRBJ1-6	.	CASSRQGDSPLHF	TGTGCCAGCAGCCGACAGGGTGACTCACCCCTCCACTTT
TRBD2	TRBV6-2/TRBV6-3	TRBJ2-3	.	CASSRTPTSGVSDTQYF	TGTGCCAGCAGCCGAACCCCGACTAGCGGGGTGTCAGATACGCAGTATTTT
.	TRBV12-3/TRBV12-4	TRBJ2-7	few	CASSSGVTYEQYF	TGTGCCAGCAGTTCAGGGGTTACCTACGAGCAGTACTTC
TRBD2	TRBV10-3	TRBJ2-3	.	CAISVSGRATDTQYF	TGTGCCATCAGTGTTAGCGGGAGGGCCACAGATACGCAGTATTTT
.	TRBV19	TRBJ2-7	.	CASRSNTLRREQYF	TGTGCCAGTAGATCCAATACACTACGACGCGAGCAGTACTTC
TRBD1	TRBV5-1	TRBJ2-5	.	CASSLQGVQETQYF	TGCGCCAGCAGCCTACAGGGGGTGCAAGAGACCCAGTACTTC
.	TRBV4-3	TRBJ2-3	.	CASSQDRGGHSDTQYF	TGCGCCAGCAGCCAAGATCGTGGGGGGCATTCGGATACGCAGTATTTT
.	TRBV7-9	TRBJ1-2	.	CASSSSFSGGGYTF	TGTGCCAGCAGCTCCAGTTTTTCGGGTGGTGGCTACACCTTC
.	TRBV28	TRBJ1-2	.	CASTSARTRGGYTF	TGTGCCAGCACCTCGGCCCGGACGAGAGGAGGCTACACCTTC
.	TRBV7-2	TRBJ1-5	.	CASSLGADSNQPQHF	TGTGCCAGCAGCTTGGGGGCCGATAGCAATCAGCCCCAGCATTTT
TRBD1	TRBV2	TRBJ2-3	.	CASSGQGADTQYF	TGTGCCAGCAGTGGACAGGGGGCAGATACGCAGTATTTT
.	TRBV3-1/TRBV3-2	TRBJ1-3	.	CASSRTPGGLGNTIYF	TGTGCCAGCAGCCGAACTCCGGGGGGGTTGGGGAACACCATATATTTT
.	TRBV19	TRBJ2-1	.	CASTLLGRESEQFF	TGTGCCAGTACCCTTCTAGGAAGGGAGTCTGAGCAGTTCTTC
.	TRBV24-1	TRBJ2-5	.	CATSETETQYF	TGTGCCACCAGTGAGACAGAGACCCAGTACTTC
TRBD1	TRBV13	TRBJ1-1	few	CASSLPRDRGIAFF	TGTGCCAGCAGCTTACCCCGGGACAGGGGAATAGCTTTCTTT
.	TRBV5-5	TRBJ2-7	.	CASSPRTQGVDYEQYF	TGTGCCAGCAGCCCCCGGACCCAAGGGGTGGACTACGAGCAGTACTTC
TRBD1	TRBV28	TRBJ2-4	.	CASRNRGSGQNIQYF	TGTGCCAGCAGGAACAGGGGGAGCGGACAAAACATTCAGTACTTC
.	TRBV9	TRBJ2-3	few	CASSVGGSVRDTQYF	TGTGCCAGCAGCGTAGGTGGGAGCGTTAGAGATACGCAGTATTTT
.	TRBV6-2/TRBV6-3	TRBJ2-7	.	CASSYVLTYEQYF	TGTGCCAGCAGTTACGTGCTTACCTACGAGCAGTACTTC
TRBD1	TRBV7-2	TRBJ2-5	.	CASSQDRAEETQYF	TGTGCCAGCAGCCAGGACAGGGCAGAAGAGACCCAGTACTTC